The source of this TCR beta chain is a study of cytomegalovirus exposure and HLA in healthy donors (dated by TCRdb to about 2017). Regarding the study in general: An earlier analysis of some 600 of the donors reported about 280 Gb of sequence data and 117 million unique TCR beta sequences obtained from roughly 170 million T cells. HLA typing covered class I and class II loci at four-digit resolution. An earlier analysis of approximately 500 of the donors applied high-throughput TCR beta sequencing to assess whether each TCR beta V gene segment acted as functional or pseudogenic. Every repertoire in the discovery cohort had been generated on one and the same sequencing platform. In a later genetic analysis, genome-wide SNP genotypes for about three fifths of the roughly 670 donors were used, and that subset was treated as a discovery cohort. On average, about 200,000 unique TCR beta nucleotide sequences were sequenced per donor among 398 genotyped donors of the cohort, with 15% to 20% of those sequences being non-productive. Donor age, sex, ethnicity and CMV serostatus were collected together with the repertoire data. About five DR-DQ haplotypes were treated as single units for association and clustering because of strong linkage in the cohort. A later analysis re-examined previously published TCR beta repertoires from several hundred donors and added high-resolution HLA genotyping to investigate patterns of TCR occurrence. In the later analysis, no new phenotypic data were used to find candidate immune exposures; instead, reliance was placed on TCR beta sequences and their occurrence across donors. Using immunosequencing, the study profiled T cell repertoires from 500 to 800 subjects and related those repertoires to cytomegalovirus serostatus. Of the approximately 400 genotyped donors, approximately 80% were placed in the genetic ancestry cluster associated with self-reported Caucasian donors. The study combined high-throughput TCR immunosequencing, statistical association of individual TCRs with disease status, and machine learning to predict cytomegalovirus infection status. The aim of the study was to test whether cataloging public T cell receptors could identify signatures of past pathogen exposure. In addition to the first cohort of approximately 670 subjects, a separate validation cohort of under 150 different subjects was used. An early release that covered about 640 HLA-typed donors contained about 300 gigabases of sequencing data and 65 million to 100 million unique TCR sequences. The number of typed donors differed by locus: about 620-640 for A, B, C, DRB1 and DQB1; some 500 for DQA1; roughly 600 for DPA1; and some 450 for DPB1. The paper as a whole reports these results and caveats: In a later analysis, most CMV-associated TCR beta chains were found to appear HLA-restricted, with HLA associations seemingly driven largely by CMV exposure. According to the authors, the approach could potentially be generalized to other disease states and immunological phenotypes. A further reported finding was that TCR beta sequences accurately predicted the HLA-A and HLA-B alleles for most subjects in the first cohort. A later genetic analysis associated a missense DCLRE1C variant with V-gene and J-gene trimming of TCR beta chains, and an independent cohort replicated the association. In a later analysis, HLA-associated TCR beta chains showed more clonal expansion and lower generation probabilities than non-associated chains that were equally common. Linkage disequilibrium might explain the correlated functional status among segregating V segments, but an unknown experimental factor could not be ruled out. In a later analysis, several top co-occurrence clusters were reported to appear linked to parvovirus B19, influenza, CMV and Epstein-Barr virus. Compared with the roughly 710-donor mean, donors in an Asian-associated ancestry cluster had fewer N-insertions in productive TCRs, according to a later genetic analysis. An earlier analysis of around 540 of the donors showed that most TCR beta V segments appeared in productive rearrangements either about 90% or about 30% of the time, which broadly matched IMGT annotations. The sequencing pipeline was judged likely to have produced a cluster of highly shared sequence variants as a technical artifact. In a later analysis, some 17,000 TCR beta sequences were associated with specific HLA alleles at a false discovery rate of 0.05. Across donors, most TCR sequences were observed very rarely, whereas some public TCRs were present in many individuals. In the study, around 160 TCR beta chains were listed as associated with cytomegalovirus. A later analysis found that TCR association rates varied across HLA loci, with DRB1 alleles showing the most associated TCRs and HLA-C alleles the fewest. Presence/absence analyses assumed roughly uniform sequencing depth across donors, an assumption that may not hold. In this cohort, only TCR beta chains were sequenced, and detectable features were limited by the absence of alpha or paired-chain data. The only immune exposure information available for the cohort was CMV serostatus. The classifier was reported to diagnose cytomegalovirus status with high specificity and sensitivity in both the original cohort and the validation cohort. Because some donors lacked HLA typing at each locus, the association tests relied only on the typed subset. Strong co-occurrence of HLA alleles, especially DR and DQ, made assigning TCR associations to individual alleles difficult. About 15 rarely observed V segments, including chromosome 9 orphons, were excluded from the earlier analysis of some 590 of the donors because counts were too low. In vitro tests confirmed that a few of the cytomegalovirus-associated TCR beta chains recognize cytomegalovirus antigens. Because the 87-base-pair reads could not distinguish some IMGT-functional V segments, including TRBV6-2 and TRBV6-3, those segments were excluded.

The library was produced with the immunoSEQ multiplex PCR assay. A mixture of 60 forward primers for TCR Vbeta segments and 13 reverse primers for TCR Jbeta segments was used in the multiplex PCR. A multiplex PCR assay on genomic DNA amplified the CDR3 region of rearranged TCR beta genes. The amplified TCR beta libraries were sequenced on the Illumina HiSeq System as 87-base-pair reads. The study's own analysis went as follows. A later analysis tallied some 79 million unique TCR beta chains across the 700 or so repertoires, and about 12 million of those chains were shared by two or more donors. Raw reads were error-corrected and collapsed into unique sequences by a nearest-neighbor algorithm in which closely related sequences were merged to remove PCR and sequencing errors. V, D and J gene segments were assigned by aligning CDR3 sequences to IMGT reference sequences. For a sequence to be retained, at least a six-nucleotide match to both a V gene segment and a J gene segment was required. A rearrangement was called productive if the CDR3 had no stop codons and remained in frame with V and J, and every other rearrangement was called non-productive. Following IMGT convention, CDR3 was defined as the stretch from the second conserved V-encoded cysteine to the conserved J-encoded phenylalanine. The earlier analysis of 587 of the donors excluded sequences that lacked an unambiguous match to a single V gene segment. An earlier analysis of 587 of the donors classified V segments as functional when productive rearrangements were above 56.7% and as segregating when the standard deviation between donors was above 5%. A statistical classification framework was built for diagnosing cytomegalovirus status from the catalog of TCR beta chain sequences. In a later analysis, V and J genes were assigned by comparing TCR nucleotide sequences against IMGT/GENE-DB human TR gene sequences. In a later analysis, CDR3 sequences and most-parsimonious VDJ recombination scenarios were assigned using the TCRdist pipeline. In a later analysis, each TCR beta chain was defined by its CDR3 amino acid sequence together with its V-gene family, and reads without a unique V-gene family were excluded. As a way to deal with suspected cross-contamination and a sequencing artifact, a later analysis dropped roughly 620 nucleotide sequences that were highly shared and had low generation probability. In a later analysis, a clonal expansion index was calculated for each public chain from normalized within-repertoire ranks of inferred template counts. A later analysis computed generation probabilities with a VDJ recombination model fitted to out-of-frame rearrangements, and checked the results against IGoR. In a later analysis, hypergeometric tests were used to score TCR-TCR, TCR-HLA and TCR-CMV co-occurrence, with a repertoire-size bias correction applied to TCR pairs. False discovery rates were estimated in a later analysis by permuting HLA or CMV assignments 20 times. In a later analysis, co-occurring TCRs were grouped using DBSCAN, with TCRdist sequence similarity added in when clustering inside HLA-allele-positive subsets. Repertoires with fewer than 30,000 or more than 120,000 public chains were left out of co-occurrence clustering, as were about five repertoires with anomalous nucleotide sharing. Not all clones reach the TCRdb copy of this immuneACCESS table, which keeps in-frame sequences only. Checked studies attribute under half of the gap to unresolved V genes and leave the rest unexplained. That table gives V, J and clone size, and the DNA gave D and trimming. The sample includes approximately 200,000 clones, with almost 75% observed a single time. The ten largest clones capture 2.5% to 4% of the sample.

Worth noting for this clone: Its antigen remains undetermined. Base qualities are not at hand, and no much larger clone is one base apart.

In the germline V gene (reference sequence), CDR1 corresponds to WNHNN and CDR2 to SYGVQD. V is pared back by 0 bases and J by 0 bases, with 14 bases lying between the germline termini. The CDR3 runs 18 amino acids, cysteine and phenylalanine included. Only the CDR3 part of the read is kept: 54 bases, read in frame from the first base. The cohort comprised under 700 healthy bone marrow donors. All cohort members were sampled while nominally healthy, although unrecorded immune exposures were likely present. The donor tested CMV seropositive, placing the donor among the approximately 290 seropositive members of the cohort. A peripheral blood sample was collected from each donor, and TCR beta sequencing was performed on peripheral blood mononuclear cells. Genomic DNA was extracted from the blood cell samples with the Qiagen DNeasy Blood Extraction Kit.

The rearranged segments are TRBV10-1 and TRBJ2-2, and TRBD2 may be the D gene, going by 5 matching bases. Sequenced: PBMCs. This clonotype was sampled from a woman aged 25 to 39 in good health and CMV-seropositive. DNA sequence: TGCGCCAGCAGTGAGTCCCCGGTCGGGGTCGCGAACACCGGGGAGCTGTTTTTT. Its protein reads: CASSESPVGVANTGELFF.